This TCR beta chain was profiled in a study of PD-1 blockade in classical Hodgkin lymphoma. Study-wide points: By C4D1, diversity of CD4+ TCRs had risen significantly, whereas that of CD8+ TCRs had not. Baseline TCR diversity was reportedly lower in newly diagnosed patients than in healthy donors. It was reported as lower still in relapsed/refractory patients. Newly diagnosed patients and complete responders had comparable diversity at baseline. Later analyses included only patients treated at least 1 year post-ASCT.

As to this clone: The antigen remains undetermined.

Every patient relapsed after autologous stem cell transplantation, and brentuximab vedotin exposure varied. Generated by immunoSEQ multiplex PCR, the TCRdb table keeps only in-frame clones and is missing some. Of tens of thousands of clones in the sample, over 70% are singletons; the top ten hold about 20%. The receptor was isolated from a human donor with classical Hodgkin lymphoma. Sequences were derived from peripheral blood mononuclear cells (PBMCs), sampled before the second cycle of nivolumab.

The CDR3 loop is CASSLSRGPGQPQHF. CDR3 nucleotide sequence: TGTGCCAGCAGTTTGTCCCGGGGCCCGGGGCAGCCCCAGCATTTT. The V call is TRBV27, the J call TRBJ1-5, with D perhaps TRBD1 (5 bases). The CDR3 covers 15 residues. The germline gives CDR1 MNHEY, CDR2 SMNVEV (reference sequence). The ends were cut back, 3 bases at V and 7 bases at J, with 16 bases in the middle.